A single sample is the source of the 23 T cell receptor beta chains below, sequenced in a study of shared clonotypes between healthy human individuals. Libraries were prepared by immunoSEQ multiplex PCR; TCRdb keeps only in-frame clonotypes and omits some of them. The data hold some 1.5 million clones, with nearly 99% observed a single time. The sequencing input was naive CD4+ T cells sorted from blood. Indicated subset: CD45RA+ positively selected. These receptors all stem from a young man in good health.

Notes on this clone: The identical CDR3 is also encoded by other nucleotide sequences in the sample. The chain carries TRBV18 and TRBJ1-1, with D unresolved. Germline V gives CDR1 KGHSH, CDR2 LQKENI. V was cut by 1 base and J by 2 bases, with 2 bases left in between. The CDR3 runs 12 residues. The CDR3 sequence is CASSPQNTEAFF. The CDR3 DNA is TGTGCCAGCTCACCACAAAACACTGAAGCTTTCTTT.

The rearrangement joins TRBV5-1 to TRBJ1-2; possibly TRBD1 for D (6 bases). The CDR3 contains 15 residues. Trimming stripped 0 bases from V and 0 bases from J, with 9 bases between. Germline assignment: CDR1 SGHRS and CDR2 YFSETQ. CDR3 sequence: CASSLETGANYGYTF. In DNA, the CDR3 is TGCGCCAGCAGCTTGGAGACAGGCGCTAACTATGGCTACACCTTC. The complete variable domain, with remaining parts taken from reference TRBV5-1 and TRBJ1-2, reads KAGVTQTPRYLIKTRGQQVTLSCSPISGHRSVSWYQQTPGQGLQFLFEYFSETQRNKGNFPGRFSGRQFSNSRSEMNVSTLELGDSALYLCASSLETGANYGYTFGSGTRLTVV.

J is TRBJ1-5 and V is TRBV7-9; 9 bases align to TRBD1. The ends lost 5 bases at V and 10 bases at J; junction bases unmatched: 15. CDR1 and CDR2 from the germline V gene are SEHNR and FQNEAQ (reference sequence). CDR3 size: 16 residues. CDR3: CASSPDTGTGLYPQHF. CDR3 coding DNA: TGTGCCAGCAGCCCGGATACCGGGACAGGGTTGTACCCCCAGCATTTT.

As concerns this clone: The sample carries other DNA sequences with the same CDR3. DNA for the CDR3: TGCAGCGTTGACAGCTACAATGAGCAGTTCTTC. It codes for CSVDSYNEQFF. The genes are TRBV29-1 and TRBJ2-1; no clear D. The CDR3 contains 11 residues. V lost 3 bases and J lost 3, with 3 bases in between. Germline assignment: CDR1 SQVTM and CDR2 ANQGSEA.

This chain joins TRBV7-9 and TRBJ2-3, with D perhaps TRBD2 (6 bases). The ends were cut back, 1 base at V and 4 bases at J, with 12 bases in the middle. CDR1 and CDR2 from the germline V gene are SEHNR and FQNEAQ (reference sequence). The CDR3 covers 15 residues. CDR3 DNA sequence: TGTGCCAGCAGCTTAGGGGCGGGACCCTCAGATACGCAGTATTTT. It specifies CASSLGAGPSDTQYF.

The chain joins TRBV7-3 to TRBJ2-1; D unclear. The CDR3 runs 15 residues. Trimming took off 5 bases at V and 4 bases at J, with 15 bases between the two ends. Germline loops: CDR1 SGHTA, CDR2 FQGTGA. In DNA form, the CDR3 reads TGTGCCAGCAGCCTCCCGGGCGGACCTTACAATGAGCAGTTCTTC. The encoded protein is CASSLPGGPYNEQFF.

This sequence joins TRBV28 and TRBJ2-7; D possibly corresponds to TRBD2 (5 bases). CDR1 MDHEN and CDR2 SYDVKM come from the germline V gene. V lost 2 bases and J lost 6, with 8 bases in between. This CDR3 region has 12 residues. The CDR3 region has the DNA TGTGCCAGCAGTTTAATGGGAGCCGAGCAGTACTTC. Translated, it gives CASSLMGAEQYF. Full variable domain (rest looked up from reference TRBV28 and TRBJ2-7): DVKVTQSSRYLVKRTGEKVFLECVQDMDHENMFWYRQDPGLGLRLIYFSYDVKMKEKGDIPEGYSVSREKKERFSLILESASTNQTSMYLCASSLMGAEQYFGPGTRLTVT.

V and J are TRBV7-9 and TRBJ1-1; D is undetermined. CDR1 SEHNR and CDR2 FQNEAQ come from the germline V gene (reference sequence). The CDR3 extends over 15 amino acids. V dropped 2 bases and J dropped 3 bases, with 13 bases sitting between them. The CDR3 region is CASSLPPERYTEAFF. CDR3 DNA sequence: TGTGCCAGCAGCTTACCCCCAGAGCGATACACTGAAGCTTTCTTT.

The gene calls are TRBV2 and TRBJ2-6; possibly TRBD2 for D (7 bases). The CDR3 is 18 residues long. The V end lost 2 bases, the J end lost 0 bases, and 14 bases lay between the germline ends. The germline gives CDR1 SNHLY, CDR2 FYNNEI. CDR3 DNA sequence: TGTGCCAGCAGTGAACGGGGGGCGCTTCTCTCTGGGGCCAACGTCCTGACTTTC. Amino acid sequence: CASSERGALLSGANVLTF. Full variable domain (remainder filled in from reference TRBV2 and TRBJ2-6): EPEVTQTPSHQVTQMGQEVILRCVPISNHLYFYWYRQILGQKVEFLVSFYNNEISEKSEIFDDQFSVERPDGSNFTLKIRSTKLEDSAMYFCASSERGALLSGANVLTFGAGSRLTVL.

The chain uses TRBV27 and TRBJ1-5, with D tentatively TRBD1 (6 bases). Deletions cut 3 bases from V and 10 bases from J, with 10 bases between. CDR1 is MNHEY and CDR2 is SMNVEV in the germline V gene (reference sequence). The length of the CDR3 is 12 residues. CDR3 residues: CASSFPGGPQHF. The CDR3 DNA sequence: TGTGCCAGCAGTTTCCCGGGGGGCCCCCAGCATTTT.

The rearrangement links TRBV6-5 to TRBJ1-5; unclear D gene. Looked up from germline, CDR1 is MNHEY and CDR2 is SVGAGI. The CDR3 spans 13 residues. Trimming cost V 4 bases and J 7 bases, with 11 bases left between them. CDR3 sequence reads: CASSWVLGQPQHF. As DNA, the CDR3 is TGTGCCAGCAGTTGGGTCCTAGGGCAGCCCCAGCATTTT.

J is TRBJ2-5 and V is TRBV4-1; no clear D gene. The germline V gene encodes CDR1 MGHRA and CDR2 YSYEKL. V gave up 0 bases and J gave up 4 bases, with 3 bases separating them. This CDR3 has 12 residues. CDR3 amino acids: CASSQDTETQYF. Written as DNA, the CDR3 is TGCGCCAGCAGCCAAGATACAGAGACCCAGTACTTC.

The V gene is TRBV2, the J gene TRBJ2-7; tentative D call: TRBD1 (6 bases). Germline V gene data show CDR1 as SNHLY and CDR2 as FYNNEI. The CDR3 length is 16 residues. V was cut by 9 bases and J by 6 bases, with 27 bases left in between. The CDR3: CARNEQGGRIYSEQYF. CDR3 DNA: TGTGCCAGAAACGAACAGGGTGGAAGGATATACTCCGAGCAGTACTTC.

The chain links TRBV18 to TRBJ2-4; no reliable D call. The CDR3 runs to 15 residues. The V end lost 2 bases, the J end lost 6 bases, and 14 bases lay between the germline ends. CDR1 is KGHSH, CDR2 LQKENI, per germline. In DNA form, the CDR3 reads TGTGCCAGCTCACCAGAAGACCGAACCGGAAACATTCAGTACTTC. Translation: CASSPEDRTGNIQYF. The full variable domain, in which reference TRBV18 and TRBJ2-4 provide the parts outside the CDR3, is NAGVMQNPRHLVRRRGQEARLRCSPMKGHSHVYWYRQLPEEGLKFMVYLQKENIIDESGMPKERFSAEFPKEGPSILRIQQVVRGDSAAYFCASSPEDRTGNIQYFGAGTRLSVL.

The chain recombines TRBV7-2 with TRBJ1-2, with 8 bases fitting TRBD1. After removal of 1 base from V and 7 bases from J, the junction contained 8 bases not matched to a gene. Germline lookup yields CDR1 SGHTA and CDR2 FQGNSA. The length of the CDR3 is 15 residues. CDR3 DNA sequence: TGTGCCAGCAGCTTAGTGGACAGGGTCTCGGGTGGCTACACCTTC. Translating gives CASSLVDRVSGGYTF.

J is TRBJ1-2 and V is TRBV10-3; 7 bases align to TRBD1. With V trimmed by 9 bases and J by 4 bases, 14 bases remained unmatched. This CDR3 has 15 residues. The V gene's germline CDR1 is ENHRY and CDR2 SYGVKD. CDR3: CAIRSGTASFYGYTF. Written as DNA, the CDR3 is TGTGCCATACGATCCGGGACAGCCTCGTTCTATGGCTACACCTTC.

J is TRBJ2-5 and V is TRBV6-5, with D perhaps TRBD1 (5 bases). Per germline, CDR1 MNHEY and CDR2 SVGAGI. The CDR3 runs 15 residues. V lost 3 bases and J 5 bases, leaving 16 bases between the germline ends. The CDR3 DNA is TGTGCCAGCAGTTATCAACAGGACCCCAGGGAGACCCAGTACTTC. It codes for CASSYQQDPRETQYF.

DNA for the CDR3: TGTGCCAGCTCGAGAACGACAGGGTCCTACAATGAGCAGTTCTTC. Translated: CASSRTTGSYNEQFF. V is TRBV19 and J is TRBJ2-1; TRBD1 aligns across 7 bases. Germline CDR1 reads LNHDA; CDR2 reads SQIVND (reference sequence). This CDR3 has 15 amino acids. The trim removed 9 bases at V and 1 base at J, leaving 9 bases unmatched.

This sequence joins TRBV11-3 and TRBJ2-7; TRBD2 agrees at 14 bases. Germline CDR1 SGHNT, CDR2 YENEEA. V trimming: 0 bases; J trimming: 7 bases; junction bases outside the gene matches: 5. This CDR3 has 16 amino acids. The chain's CDR3 is CASSLDGLAGGGEQYF. Here the CDR3 DNA reads TGTGCCAGCAGCTTAGACGGACTAGCGGGAGGTGGGGAGCAGTACTTC.

The chain is built from TRBV18 and TRBJ1-1; D ambiguous. Per the germline V gene, CDR1 is KGHSH and CDR2 is LQKENI. The ends were cut back, 6 bases at V and 1 base at J, with 9 bases in the middle. The CDR3 extends over 13 amino acids. CDR3 protein: CASSQTQNTEAFF. CDR3 in DNA: TGTGCCAGCTCCCAAACTCAGAACACTGAAGCTTTCTTT.

The chain is built from TRBV19 and TRBJ2-5; TRBD2 agrees at 11 bases. This CDR3 is built from 16 residues. Unmatched junction bases numbered 7, after V lost 3 bases and J lost 4 bases. Germline-derived CDR1 and CDR2 are LNHDA and SQIVND (reference sequence). The CDR3 nucleotides read TGTGCCAGTAGTATCGAACTAGCGGGAGAGGTAGAGACCCAGTACTTC. It codes for CASSIELAGEVETQYF. Looking up the rest from reference TRBV19 and TRBJ2-5 gives the full variable domain: DGGITQSPKYLFRKEGQNVTLSCEQNLNHDAMYWYRQDPGQGLRLIYYSQIVNDFQKGDIAEGYSVSREKKESFPLTVTSAQKNPTAFYLCASSIELAGEVETQYFGPGTRLLVL.

This clone was recorded only once. The gene calls are TRBV9 and TRBJ1-3; D remains ambiguous. Germline-derived CDR1 and CDR2 are SGDLS and YYNGEE. The germline V and J ends were trimmed by 0 bases and 0 bases, with 7 bases remaining between them. The CDR3 totals 15 residues. The CDR3 nucleotides read TGTGCCAGCAGCGTAGACAGTTCCTCTGGAAACACCATATATTTT. Protein sequence: CASSVDSSSGNTIYF. Supplemented by reference TRBV9 and TRBJ1-3, the full variable domain reads DSGVTQTPKHLITATGQRVTLRCSPRSGDLSVYWYQQSLDQGLQFLIQYYNGEERAKGNILERFSAQQFPDLHSELNLSSLELGDSALYFCASSVDSSSGNTIYFGEGSWLTVV.

The chain is built from TRBV10-3 and TRBJ1-5, with 9 nucleotides matching TRBD1. Losses at the gene ends were 3 bases for V and 7 bases for J; bases not matched to a gene: 4. CDR3 length: 14 amino acids. CDR1 ENHRY and CDR2 SYGVKD come from the germline V gene. The CDR3 DNA is TGTGCCATCAGTGAACAGGGGGCTCGACAGCCCCAGCATTTT. Amino acid sequence: CAISEQGARQPQHF.